Listed below are T cell receptor beta chains from one sample, sequenced in a study of blood T cell repertoires in COVID-19. Measured with immunoSEQ multiplex PCR; TCRdb has only the in-frame clones, and not every one. The repertoire includes nearly 40,000 clones, 75% to 90% of them detected once, and more than 7% sits in the top ten. Sequences were obtained from peripheral blood. The receptors shown here come from a woman aged 65 to 85 with acute or convalescent COVID-19. CDR3s include the opening cysteine and the closing phenylalanine or tryptophan. The order of the fields is clone size, V gene, J gene, D gene, CDR3 DNA, CDR3 protein. The D gene is left open where the match is weak. Clone size is shown for a subset of rows, as once, few, many or a class of expanded clone.

clone size: -
V gene: TRBV10-3
J gene: TRBJ1-5
D gene: -
CDR3 DNA: TGTGCCATCAGTGAGTCTGGAAGAGGACAGCCCCAGCATTTT
CDR3 protein: CAISESGRGQPQHF

clone size: once
V gene: TRBV12-3/TRBV12-4
J gene: TRBJ1-2
D gene: -
CDR3 DNA: TGTGCCAGCAGTCCATCTGGCTCTGGCTACACCTTC
CDR3 protein: CASSPSGSGYTF

clone size: -
V gene: TRBV7-3
J gene: TRBJ1-3
D gene: -
CDR3 DNA: TGTGCCAGCAGCTTACTTCCCCAGGGAACTGGAAACACCATATATTTT
CDR3 protein: CASSLLPQGTGNTIYF

clone size: -
V gene: TRBV19
J gene: TRBJ1-5
D gene: -
CDR3 DNA: TGTGCCAGTAAGGCGGGCTCTCTGGGTTTTCAGCCCCAGCATTTT
CDR3 protein: CASKAGSLGFQPQHF

clone size: -
V gene: TRBV28
J gene: TRBJ2-2
D gene: -
CDR3 DNA: TGTGCCAGCAGAGCGATGGGTAGGGCTAGCACGGGCACCGGGGAGCTGTTTTTT
CDR3 protein: CASRAMGRASTGTGELFF

clone size: -
V gene: TRBV6-5
J gene: TRBJ2-3
D gene: TRBD1
CDR3 DNA: TGTGCCAGCAGTAATCCGGGACAGGGAACAGATACGCAGTATTTT
CDR3 protein: CASSNPGQGTDTQYF

clone size: -
V gene: TRBV5-6
J gene: TRBJ2-3
D gene: TRBD2
CDR3 DNA: TGTGCCAGCAGCTCAGCTCTAGCGGGAGGCACAGATACGCAGTATTTT
CDR3 protein: CASSSALAGGTDTQYF

clone size: -
V gene: TRBV11-2
J gene: TRBJ1-1
D gene: -
CDR3 DNA: TGTGCCAGCAGCTTAGCAGCAGGGGCGACTGAAGCTTTCTTT
CDR3 protein: CASSLAAGATEAFF

clone size: once
V gene: TRBV6-4
J gene: TRBJ2-3
D gene: -
CDR3 DNA: TGTGCCAGCAGTGACGGGGCGGATCGAGATACGCAGTATTTT
CDR3 protein: CASSDGADRDTQYF

clone size: -
V gene: TRBV4-3
J gene: TRBJ1-5
D gene: -
CDR3 DNA: TGCGCCAGCAGCCAAGATGGCACAGGGTTTGGGCAGCCCCAGCATTTT
CDR3 protein: CASSQDGTGFGQPQHF

clone size: -
V gene: TRBV28
J gene: TRBJ1-3
D gene: -
CDR3 DNA: TGTGCCAGCAGTTTACGCGGCGTTGACACCATATATTTT
CDR3 protein: CASSLRGVDTIYF